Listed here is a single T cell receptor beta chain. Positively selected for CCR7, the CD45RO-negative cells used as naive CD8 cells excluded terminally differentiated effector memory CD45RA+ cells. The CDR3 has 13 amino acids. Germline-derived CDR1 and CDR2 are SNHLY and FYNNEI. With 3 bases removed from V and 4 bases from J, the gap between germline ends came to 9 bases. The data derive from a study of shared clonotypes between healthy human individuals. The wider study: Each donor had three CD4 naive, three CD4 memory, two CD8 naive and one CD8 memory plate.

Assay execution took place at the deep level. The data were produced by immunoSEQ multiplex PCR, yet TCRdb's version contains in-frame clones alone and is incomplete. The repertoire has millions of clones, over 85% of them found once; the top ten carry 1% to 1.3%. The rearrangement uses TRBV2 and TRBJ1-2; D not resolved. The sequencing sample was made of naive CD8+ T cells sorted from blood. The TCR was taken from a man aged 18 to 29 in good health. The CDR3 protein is CASSDAGSYGYTF. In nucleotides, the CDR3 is TGTGCCAGCAGTGACGCGGGCAGCTATGGCTACACCTTC.